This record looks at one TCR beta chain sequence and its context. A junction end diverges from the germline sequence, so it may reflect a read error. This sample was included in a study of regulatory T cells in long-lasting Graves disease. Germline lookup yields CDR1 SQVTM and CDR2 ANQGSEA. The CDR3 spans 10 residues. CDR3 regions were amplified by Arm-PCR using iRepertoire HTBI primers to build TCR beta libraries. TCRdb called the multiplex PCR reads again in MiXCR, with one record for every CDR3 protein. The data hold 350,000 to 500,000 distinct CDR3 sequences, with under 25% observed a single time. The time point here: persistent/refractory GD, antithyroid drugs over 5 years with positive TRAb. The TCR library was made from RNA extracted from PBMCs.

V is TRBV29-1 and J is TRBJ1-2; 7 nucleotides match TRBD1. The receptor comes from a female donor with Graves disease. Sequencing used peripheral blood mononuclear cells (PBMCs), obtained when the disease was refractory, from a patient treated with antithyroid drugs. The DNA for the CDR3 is TGCGGCGTTGTACAGGGGACCCTCACCTTC. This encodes CGVVQGTLTF.